These 30 T cell receptor beta chains share one sample of origin, sequenced in a study of cytomegalovirus exposure and HLA in healthy donors. Vbeta (60) and Jbeta (13) primers were used in the PCR. Profiled with immunoSEQ multiplex PCR; TCRdb holds only in-frame clones, not every one. The repertoire holds over 150,000 clones, with about 80% as singletons. Input material: PBMCs. These receptors were obtained from a woman aged 45-59 years in good health and CMV-seronegative.

This clone was seen only once. The gene calls are TRBV5-1 and TRBJ2-5, with D unclear. The CDR3 contains 12 residues. The V end lost 1 base, the J end lost 5 bases, and 6 bases lay between the germline ends. Germline V lookup: CDR1 SGHRS, CDR2 YFSETQ. CDR3 protein: CASSLSLETQYF. CDR3 nucleotides: TGCGCCAGCAGCTTGTCCCTGGAGACCCAGTACTTC.

The chain combines TRBV19 with TRBJ2-7; D ambiguous. Germline V gene sequence: CDR1 LNHDA, CDR2 SQIVND (reference sequence). Trimming cost V 10 bases and J 6 bases, with 19 bases left between them. This CDR3 has 13 amino acids. The CDR3 loop is CAIPPDWFSEQYF. The CDR3 nucleotides read TGTGCCATCCCCCCTGACTGGTTTAGCGAGCAGTACTTC.

V and J are TRBV13 and TRBJ2-7, with 9 bases aligning to TRBD1. V was pared by 5 bases and J by 1 base, with 3 bases of the junction left unmatched. The CDR3 spans 14 residues. The germline V gene encodes CDR1 PRHDT and CDR2 FYEKMQ (reference sequence). The CDR3 region has the DNA TGTGCCAGCAGCCCCGGACAGGGGTCCTACGAGCAGTACTTC. The encoded protein is CASSPGQGSYEQYF.

This chain connects TRBV5-1 to TRBJ2-5, with D tentatively TRBD1 (6 bases). The CDR3 is 13 residues long. CDR1 SGHRS and CDR2 YFSETQ come from the germline V gene. V shed 4 bases and J shed 5 bases, with 12 bases lying between them. The CDR3 loop reads CASSGLRGETQYF. CDR3 coding DNA: TGCGCCAGCAGCGGCCTGAGGGGGGAGACCCAGTACTTC. Full variable domain (remainder filled in from reference TRBV5-1 and TRBJ2-5): KAGVTQTPRYLIKTRGQQVTLSCSPISGHRSVSWYQQTPGQGLQFLFEYFSETQRNKGNFPGRFSGRQFSNSRSEMNVSTLELGDSALYLCASSGLRGETQYFGPGTRLLVL.

This chain joins TRBV13 and TRBJ2-2; D is possibly TRBD1 (6 bases). Germline-derived CDR1 and CDR2 are PRHDT and FYEKMQ (reference sequence). The V gene lost 5 bases and the J gene lost 5 bases, with 21 bases spanning the gap. The CDR3 length is 17 residues. CDR3 in DNA: TGTGCCAGCAGCGCATGGACAGTTCGAGAGAGTACCGGGGAGCTGTTTTTT. Its translation is CASSAWTVRESTGELFF.

The chain recombines TRBV4-3 with TRBJ2-6; D unresolved. The germline V and J ends were trimmed by 0 bases and 4 bases, with 4 bases remaining between them. The germline V gene encodes CDR1 LGHNA and CDR2 YSLEER. The CDR3 has 14 residues. CDR3 sequence: CASSQDSGANVLTF. The CDR3 DNA reads TGCGCCAGCAGCCAAGATAGCGGGGCCAACGTCCTGACTTTC.

V is TRBV2 and J is TRBJ1-2, with D unclear. Germline V gene sequence: CDR1 SNHLY, CDR2 FYNNEI. Trimming stripped 0 bases from V and 7 bases from J, with 9 bases between. The CDR3 is made up of 13 amino acids. The CDR3 protein is CASSEALSGGYTF. The CDR3 DNA is TGTGCCAGCAGTGAAGCGCTCTCGGGTGGCTACACCTTC.

The chain carries TRBV9 and TRBJ1-2; TRBD1 agrees at 8 bases. V shed 2 bases, J shed 5 bases, and the junction held 8 bases outside the gene matches. The CDR3 covers 15 residues. The germline V gene has CDR1 SGDLS and CDR2 YYNGEE. CDR3 sequence reads: CASSVKATGGYGYTF. Written as DNA, the CDR3 is TGTGCCAGCAGCGTCAAAGCCACAGGGGGATATGGCTACACCTTC.

The chain combines TRBV18 with TRBJ2-7; TRBD2 matches 7 bases. CDR3 size: 12 residues. Looked up from germline, CDR1 is KGHSH and CDR2 is LQKENI. The CDR3 DNA is TGTGCGGGCGGGAGTATGAACGACGAGCAGTACTTC. Amino acids: CAGGSMNDEQYF.

The chain uses TRBV7-2 and TRBJ1-3; D is unclear. The V gene's germline CDR1 is SGHTA and CDR2 FQGNSA. The CDR3 covers 14 residues. Trimming removed 3 bases at V and 8 bases at J, with 14 bases between. CDR3 DNA sequence: TGTGCCAGCAGCTTGAGAGGAGGCCGGGACACCATATATTTT. Amino acid sequence: CASSLRGGRDTIYF.

This chain uses TRBV19 with TRBJ1-1; D is unresolved. There are 15 residues in the CDR3. V was cut by 5 bases and J by 9 bases, with 22 bases left in between. CDR1 LNHDA and CDR2 SQIVND come from the germline V gene (reference sequence). The CDR3 loop reads CASSYDPRGTFKAFF. The CDR3, as DNA: TGTGCCAGTAGTTATGATCCGAGAGGAACCTTCAAAGCTTTCTTT. Looking up the rest from reference TRBV19 and TRBJ1-1 gives the full variable domain: DGGITQSPKYLFRKEGQNVTLSCEQNLNHDAMYWYRQDPGQGLRLIYYSQIVNDFQKGDIAEGYSVSREKKESFPLTVTSAQKNPTAFYLCASSYDPRGTFKAFFGQGTRLTVV.

The gene calls are TRBV9 and TRBJ2-5; D is possibly TRBD2 (6 bases). The CDR3 loop spans 14 amino acids. The V gene's germline CDR1 is SGDLS and CDR2 YYNGEE. Trimming left V 0 bases short and J 7 bases short, with 13 bases between. The CDR3: CASSVDGGVVTQYF. In nucleotides, the CDR3 is TGTGCCAGCAGCGTAGATGGAGGGGTCGTGACCCAGTACTTC. The whole variable domain, remainder taken from reference TRBV9 and TRBJ2-5, is DSGVTQTPKHLITATGQRVTLRCSPRSGDLSVYWYQQSLDQGLQFLIQYYNGEERAKGNILERFSAQQFPDLHSELNLSSLELGDSALYFCASSVDGGVVTQYFGPGTRLLVL.

The CDR3 coding sequence is TGCAGCGTTGACGGGGGTCTAGCGGGGGTAGATACGCAGTATTTT. Its protein product is CSVDGGLAGVDTQYF. The rearrangement joins TRBV29-1 to TRBJ2-3; 10 nucleotides agree with TRBD2. The CDR3 contains 15 residues. The V gene end was trimmed by 3 bases and the J gene end by 5 bases; junction bases not matched to a gene: 8. Germline CDR1 and CDR2: SQVTM and ANQGSEA.

This clone appeared a single time. This chain joins TRBV7-2 and TRBJ2-1; 7 positions agree with TRBD2. Germline V gene lookup returns CDR1 SGHTA and CDR2 FQGNSA. This CDR3 has 14 amino acids. The V and J ends lost 5 bases and 4 bases, in that order; junction bases with no gene match: 5. CDR3 in DNA: TGTGCCAGCAGCCCCCCGGGGGGTTACAATGAGCAGTTCTTC. Translating it yields CASSPPGGYNEQFF.

The rearrangement uses TRBV19 and TRBJ1-1, with 7 bases aligning to TRBD1. This CDR3 has 14 amino acids. Germline V gives CDR1 LNHDA, CDR2 SQIVND (reference sequence). With V trimmed by 6 bases and J by 2 bases, 6 bases remained unmatched. The CDR3: CASRRQGINTEAFF. The CDR3, as DNA: TGTGCCAGTAGGAGACAGGGAATAAACACTGAAGCTTTCTTT.

The table lists this clone with a count of one. The chain recombines TRBV4-3 with TRBJ2-3; D perhaps matches TRBD1 (7 bases). V lost 4 bases to trimming and J lost 0 bases, with 17 bases between them. The germline V gene encodes CDR1 LGHNA and CDR2 YSLEER. This CDR3 is 17 amino acids long. CDR3 in amino acids: CASSLSSGGGSTDTQYF. The CDR3 DNA reads TGCGCCAGCAGCCTTTCCTCAGGGGGAGGTAGCACAGATACGCAGTATTTT.

This clone was detected only once. The chain employs TRBV6-5 and TRBJ2-7, with 7 nucleotides matching TRBD2. CDR3 size: 15 residues. The V and J ends lost 2 bases and 2 bases, in that order; junction bases with no gene match: 6. The germline CDR1 and CDR2 sequences are MNHEY and SVGAGI. CDR3 protein: CASSYGGDVAYEQYF. The CDR3 coding sequence is TGTGCCAGCAGTTACGGGGGGGATGTGGCCTACGAGCAGTACTTC.

Concerning this clone itself: Other nucleotide sequences from this sample produce the same CDR3. V gene TRBV28 combines with J gene TRBJ1-2; 8 nucleotides match TRBD1. V dropped 5 bases and J dropped 4; count of bases not matched to a gene: 3. The CDR3 contains 13 residues. Germline-derived CDR1 and CDR2 are MDHEN and SYDVKM. CDR3 nucleotide sequence: TGTGCCAGCAGTCCCGGACAGGGCTATGGCTACACCTTC. Translation: CASSPGQGYGYTF.

The chain is built from TRBV15 and TRBJ2-1; 12 nucleotides agree with TRBD2. The J segment lost 9 bases and the V segment lost 6 bases, leaving 6 bases of the junction unmatched. This CDR3 spans 14 amino acids. Looked up from germline, CDR1 is LNHNV and CDR2 is YYDKDF (reference sequence). CDR3: CATRASSGRGEQFF. In nucleotides, the CDR3 is TGTGCCACCAGGGCATCTAGCGGGAGGGGTGAGCAGTTCTTC.

This chain uses TRBV7-8 with TRBJ1-2; no definite D call. Per the germline V gene, CDR1 is SGHVS and CDR2 is FQNEAQ. V was cut by 6 bases and J by 7 bases, with 18 bases left in between. The CDR3 is 14 amino acids. The CDR3 DNA is TGTGCCAGCAGACGACTCGGGATAGCAGTTGGCTACACCTTC. Its protein is CASRRLGIAVGYTF.

With respect to this clone: The same CDR3 also results from other DNA sequences found in this sample. The genes are TRBV14 and TRBJ2-1; 7 bases are a match to TRBD1. The V segment lost 0 bases and the J segment 4 bases; nucleotides outside the gene matches: 15. This CDR3 is 19 amino acids long. Germline loops: CDR1 SGHDN, CDR2 FVKESK. CDR3 sequence (DNA): TGTGCCAGCAGCCAAGATGGGACAGCGACCCTCCCCCTTTACAATGAGCAGTTCTTC. Amino acids: CASSQDGTATLPLYNEQFF.

The V call is TRBV28, the J call TRBJ1-5, with a possible D match to TRBD1 (5 bases). The ends were cut back, 2 bases at V and 6 bases at J, with 14 bases in the middle. The CDR3 is 15 amino acids. Germline CDR1 MDHEN, CDR2 SYDVKM. CDR3 amino acids: CASSLRGEAGQPQHF. Written as DNA, the CDR3 is TGTGCCAGCAGTTTAAGAGGGGAGGCTGGTCAGCCCCAGCATTTT.

The chain recombines TRBV7-2 with TRBJ1-6, with 7 bases identical to TRBD1. V shed 5 bases and J 9 bases; nucleotides not matched to a gene: 7. Germline V gene lookup returns CDR1 SGHTA and CDR2 FQGNSA. CDR3 size: 14 residues. The CDR3 region has the DNA TGTGCCAGCAGCACCAGGGGGGTTCCTTCACCCCTCCACTTT. Encoded protein: CASSTRGVPSPLHF.

The chain carries TRBV7-9 and TRBJ2-1; 8 nucleotides agree with TRBD2. J lost 0 bases, V lost 11 bases, and 12 bases had no gene match. The CDR3 has 16 amino acids. The germline CDR1 and CDR2 sequences are SEHNR and FQNEAQ (reference sequence). The CDR3 DNA reads TGTGCCTCTAGCGGGCTACCCGGCCTCTCCTACAATGAGCAGTTCTTC. It yields the protein CASSGLPGLSYNEQFF. The full variable domain, rest sourced from reference TRBV7-9 and TRBJ2-1, is DTGVSQNPRHKITKRGQNVTFRCDPISEHNRLYWYRQTLGQGPEFLTYFQNEAQLEKSRLLSDRFSAERPKGSFSTLEIQRTEQGDSAMYLCASSGLPGLSYNEQFFGPGTRLTVL.

This clone has only one observation. The chain links TRBV18 to TRBJ1-1; D is perhaps TRBD1 (6 bases). The V end lost 3 bases, the J end lost 5 bases, and 10 bases lay between the germline ends. Germline V gives CDR1 KGHSH, CDR2 LQKENI. This CDR3 is built from 13 residues. This chain's CDR3 is CASSPPGETEAFF. CDR3 coding DNA: TGTGCCAGCTCACCGCCAGGGGAGACTGAAGCTTTCTTT.

The chain employs TRBV6-4 and TRBJ2-3; TRBD2 matches at 10 bases. CDR3 size: 16 residues. Germline values: CDR1 MRHNA, CDR2 SNTAGT. J gave up 0 bases and V 6 bases, and 6 bases lay outside the gene matches. CDR3 loop: CASSSVAGGSTDTQYF. The CDR3 DNA reads as TGTGCCAGCAGCTCCGTAGCGGGAGGAAGCACAGATACGCAGTATTTT.

The chain employs TRBV7-2 and TRBJ2-7; D is unclear. Per the germline V gene, CDR1 is SGHTA and CDR2 is FQGNSA. The CDR3 is 15 residues long. V was cut by 2 bases and J by 0 bases, with 11 bases left in between. The CDR3 is CASSLRQALSYEQYF. CDR3 coding DNA: TGTGCCAGCAGCTTACGGCAGGCGCTCTCCTACGAGCAGTACTTC.

This clone appeared once. The chain combines TRBV18 with TRBJ2-1; TRBD1 matches 11 bases. V was pared by 3 bases and J by 2 bases, with 3 bases of the junction left unmatched. The germline V gene has CDR1 KGHSH and CDR2 LQKENI. CDR3 length: 16 residues. The CDR3 sequence: CASSPGQGATYNEQFF. For the CDR3, the DNA is TGTGCCAGCTCACCCGGACAGGGGGCCACCTACAATGAGCAGTTCTTC.

The chain is built from TRBV27 and TRBJ1-5; D remains unclear. CDR1 and CDR2 (germline): MNHEY, SMNVEV (reference sequence). This CDR3 region has 17 residues. Trimming shortened V by 5 bases and J by 0 bases, and 17 bases separated the two germline ends. CDR3 sequence (DNA): TGTGCCAGCAGTCCCTCCGGAGGTACCTATAGCAATCAGCCCCAGCATTTT. Protein: CASSPSGGTYSNQPQHF.

For this clone: The sample has other DNA sequences that encode this CDR3 too. The chain recombines TRBV28 with TRBJ1-5, with 7 bases matching TRBD1. The V segment lost 2 bases and the J segment 2 bases; nucleotides outside the gene matches: 3. The germline V gene encodes CDR1 MDHEN and CDR2 SYDVKM. This CDR3 spans 15 amino acids. For the CDR3, the DNA is TGTGCCAGCAGTTTAGAGGGGGCAGGCAATCAGCCCCAGCATTTT. Its protein product is CASSLEGAGNQPQHF.